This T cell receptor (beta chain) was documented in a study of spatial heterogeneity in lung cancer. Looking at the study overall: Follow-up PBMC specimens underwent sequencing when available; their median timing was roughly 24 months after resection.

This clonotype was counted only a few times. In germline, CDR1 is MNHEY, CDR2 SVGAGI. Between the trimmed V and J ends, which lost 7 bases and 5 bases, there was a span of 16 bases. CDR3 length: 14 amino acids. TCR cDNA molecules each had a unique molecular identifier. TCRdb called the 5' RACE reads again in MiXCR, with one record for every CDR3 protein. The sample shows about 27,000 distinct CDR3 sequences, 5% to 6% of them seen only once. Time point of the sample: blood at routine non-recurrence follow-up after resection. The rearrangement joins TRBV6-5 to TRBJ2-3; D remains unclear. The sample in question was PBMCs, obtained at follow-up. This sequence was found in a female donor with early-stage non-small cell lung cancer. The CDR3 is CASTLSQSVDTQYF. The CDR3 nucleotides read TGTGCCAGCACCCTTAGCCAGTCCGTAGATACGCAGTATTTT.